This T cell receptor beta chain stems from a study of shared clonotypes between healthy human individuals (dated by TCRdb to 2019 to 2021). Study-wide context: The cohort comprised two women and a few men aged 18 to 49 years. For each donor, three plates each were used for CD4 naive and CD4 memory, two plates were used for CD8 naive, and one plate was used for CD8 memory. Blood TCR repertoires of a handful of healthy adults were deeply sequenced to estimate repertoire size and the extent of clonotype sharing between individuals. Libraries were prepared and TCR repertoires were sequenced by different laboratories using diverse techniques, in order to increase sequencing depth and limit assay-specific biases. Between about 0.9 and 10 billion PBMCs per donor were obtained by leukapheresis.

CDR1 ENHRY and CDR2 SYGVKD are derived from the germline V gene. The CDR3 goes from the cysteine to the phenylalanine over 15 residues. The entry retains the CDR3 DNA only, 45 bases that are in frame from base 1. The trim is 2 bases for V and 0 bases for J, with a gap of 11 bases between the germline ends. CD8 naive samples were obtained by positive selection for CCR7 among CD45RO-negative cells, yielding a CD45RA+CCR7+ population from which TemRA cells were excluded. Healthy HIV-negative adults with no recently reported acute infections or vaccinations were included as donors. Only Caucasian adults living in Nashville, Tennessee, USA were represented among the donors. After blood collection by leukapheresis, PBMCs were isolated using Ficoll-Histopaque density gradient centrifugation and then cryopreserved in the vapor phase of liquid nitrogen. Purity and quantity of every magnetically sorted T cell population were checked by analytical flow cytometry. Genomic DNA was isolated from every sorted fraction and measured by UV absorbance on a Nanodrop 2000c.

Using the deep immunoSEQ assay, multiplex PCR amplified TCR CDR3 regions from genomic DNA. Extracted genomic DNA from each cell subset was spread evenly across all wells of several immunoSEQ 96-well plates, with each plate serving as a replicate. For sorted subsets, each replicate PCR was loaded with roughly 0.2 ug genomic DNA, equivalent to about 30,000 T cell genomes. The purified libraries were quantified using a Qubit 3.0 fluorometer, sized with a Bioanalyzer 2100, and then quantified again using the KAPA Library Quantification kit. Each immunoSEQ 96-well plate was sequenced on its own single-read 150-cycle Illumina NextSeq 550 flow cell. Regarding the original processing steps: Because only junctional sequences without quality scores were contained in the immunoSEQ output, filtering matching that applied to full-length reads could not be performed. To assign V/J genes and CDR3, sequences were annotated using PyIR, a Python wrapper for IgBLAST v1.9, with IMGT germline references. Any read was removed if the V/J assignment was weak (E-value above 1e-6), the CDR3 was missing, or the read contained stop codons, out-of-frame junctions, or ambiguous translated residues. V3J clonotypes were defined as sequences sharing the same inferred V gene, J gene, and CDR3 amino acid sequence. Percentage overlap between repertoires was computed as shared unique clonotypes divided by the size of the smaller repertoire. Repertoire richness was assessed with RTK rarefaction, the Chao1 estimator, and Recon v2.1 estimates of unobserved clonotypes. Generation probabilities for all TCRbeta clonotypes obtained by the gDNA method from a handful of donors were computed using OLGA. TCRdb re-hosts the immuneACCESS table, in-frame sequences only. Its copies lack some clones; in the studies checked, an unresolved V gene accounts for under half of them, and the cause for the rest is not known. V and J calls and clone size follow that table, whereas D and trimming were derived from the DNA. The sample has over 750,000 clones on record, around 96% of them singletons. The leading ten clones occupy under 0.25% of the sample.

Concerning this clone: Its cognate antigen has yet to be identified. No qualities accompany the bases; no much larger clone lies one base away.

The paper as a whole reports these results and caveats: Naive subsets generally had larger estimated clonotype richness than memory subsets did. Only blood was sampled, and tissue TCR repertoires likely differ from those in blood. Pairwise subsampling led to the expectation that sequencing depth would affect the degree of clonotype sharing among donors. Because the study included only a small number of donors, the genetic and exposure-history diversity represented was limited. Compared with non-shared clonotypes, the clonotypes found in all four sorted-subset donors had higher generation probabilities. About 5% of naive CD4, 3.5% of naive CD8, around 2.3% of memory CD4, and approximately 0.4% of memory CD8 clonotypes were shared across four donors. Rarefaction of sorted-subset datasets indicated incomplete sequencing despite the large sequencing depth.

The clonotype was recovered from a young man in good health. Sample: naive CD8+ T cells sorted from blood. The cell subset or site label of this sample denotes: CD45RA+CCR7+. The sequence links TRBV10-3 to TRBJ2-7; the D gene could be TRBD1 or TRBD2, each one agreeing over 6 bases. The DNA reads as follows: TGTGCCATCAGTGAGGTAGGGGGGATCTCCTACGAGCAGTACTTC. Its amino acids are CAISEVGGISYEQYF.